Sequencing of this T cell receptor beta chain was carried out in a study of cytomegalovirus exposure and HLA in healthy donors. Findings of the study overall: Specific recognition of CMV antigens was confirmed in vitro for a few chains (all CMV-associated). As a later analysis revealed, the rate of TCR association differed by HLA locus, with DRB1 most and HLA-C fewest.

Use of 60 Vbeta and 13 Jbeta primers characterized the PCR. Libraries were prepared by immunoSEQ multiplex PCR; TCRdb keeps only in-frame clonotypes and omits some of them. The table has over 100,000 clones, roughly 70% seen once; the top ten hold nearly 0.9%. Concerning this clone itself: Its antigen is currently unknown.

The V end was cut by 1 base, the J end by 3 bases, with 6 bases between. This CDR3 is built from 13 residues. The germline gives CDR1 KGHSH, CDR2 LQKENI. This chain uses TRBV18 with TRBJ1-1, with D tentatively TRBD1 (5 bases). The clonotype comes from a woman under 40 in good health and CMV-seronegative. The sequenced sample was PBMCs. The DNA for the CDR3 is TGTGCCAGCTCACCACGGGGGGACACTGAAGCTTTCTTT. This sequence encodes CASSPRGDTEAFF. Complete variable domain (other parts from reference TRBV18 and TRBJ1-1): NAGVMQNPRHLVRRRGQEARLRCSPMKGHSHVYWYRQLPEEGLKFMVYLQKENIIDESGMPKERFSAEFPKEGPSILRIQQVVRGDSAAYFCASSPRGDTEAFFGQGTRLTVV.